This T cell receptor (beta chain) was sequenced during a study of T cells after yellow fever vaccination. MiXCR, applied by TCRdb to the 5' RACE reads, yields one record per CDR3 protein. The sample shows some 600,000 distinct CDR3 sequences, 10% to 15% of them seen only once. This clonotype was counted only a few times. The CDR3 spans 13 residues. The germline V and J ends were trimmed by 2 bases and 3 bases, with 7 bases remaining between them. Germline V gene lookup returns CDR1 SGHTA and CDR2 FQGNSA. This receptor was identified in a man between 25 and 39 years old who received the YFV17D yellow fever vaccine. Specimen: PBMCs, collected on the day of the yellow fever booster vaccination. The V and J genes are TRBV7-2 and TRBJ1-2; D remains unclear. The DNA for the CDR3 is TGTGCCAGCAGCTTAAGGGAAGACTATGGCTACACCTTC. This translates into CASSLREDYGYTF.